This record concerns one T cell receptor (beta chain) sequence. The sample originates from a study of CD8 T cells in Susac syndrome. The V gene lost 5 bases and the J gene lost 0 bases, with 14 bases spanning the gap. The CDR3 consists of 16 residues. The germline CDR1 and CDR2 sequences are SEHNR and FQNEAQ (reference sequence). Random hexamers were used to reverse transcribe roughly 0.45 to 1 ug of RNA. TCRdb re-derived calls from the immunoSEQ multiplex PCR reads in MiXCR, one entry per CDR3 protein. The profile shows just over 150,000 distinct CDR3 sequences, nearly 97% of them singletons. Sequencing of TCR beta was performed on blood CD8+ T cells and on blood CD4+ T cells. The multiple sclerosis control group comprised treatment-naive patients with stable or active relapsing-remitting disease.

This chain uses TRBV7-9 with TRBJ2-4; tentatively, D is TRBD2 (6 bases). This TCR was recovered from a human donor with multiple sclerosis. The sequencing sample was made of CD8+ T cells from PBMCs. The CDR3 region is CASSPRRGLAKNIQYF. The CDR3 bases are TGTGCCAGCAGCCCCAGGCGGGGACTAGCCAAAAACATTCAGTACTTC. The full variable domain, rest sourced from reference TRBV7-9 and TRBJ2-4, is DTGVSQNPRHKITKRGQNVTFRCDPISEHNRLYWYRQTLGQGPEFLTYFQNEAQLEKSRLLSDRFSAERPKGSFSTLEIQRTEQGDSAMYLCASSPRRGLAKNIQYFGAGTRLSVL.